This T cell receptor (beta chain) is from a study of CD8 T cells in ankylosing spondylitis. Study results and limitations: Disease-linked clones, CD8+, were relatively rare in peripheral blood. Some of the motif variants had earlier been found in reactive arthritis patients' fluid and blood. One TCR beta motif, made up of several highly homologous variants, appeared characteristic of ankylosing spondylitis blood. Clones tied to disease were said to be significantly enriched in matched ankylosing spondylitis synovial fluid.

Per germline, CDR1 SNHLY and CDR2 FYNNEI. This CDR3 comprises 18 residues. V dropped 4 bases and J dropped 0 bases, with 18 bases sitting between them. On this clonotype itself: Its antigen remains unknown.

Libraries of TCR beta came from quantitative 5'-RACE with molecular barcodes. TCRdb itself ran the 5' RACE reads through MiXCR, one entry per CDR3 protein. The sample has tens of thousands of distinct CDR3 sequences, more than 8.5% seen once. This clonotype was sampled from a male donor with ankylosing spondylitis. Sequencing was done on a sample of blood, either unsorted or a sorted T cell fraction (not recorded which). This rearrangement joins TRBV2 to TRBJ1-4, with TRBD1 as a possible D gene (5 bases). The CDR3 sequence is CASSVLRASPSTNEKLFF. The CDR3 DNA sequence: TGTGCCAGCAGTGTGCTCAGGGCGTCCCCTTCAACTAATGAAAAACTGTTTTTT.